This TCR beta chain originates from a study of T cell responses to AZD1222 COVID-19 vaccine. Points from the study as a whole: Spike-specific TCR breadth and depth were elevated following two AZD1222 doses. Seropositivity was recorded at baseline in only a handful of AZD1222 recipients. A mostly white British donor set with more females was recruited, and clonal diversity was possibly underestimated. No repertoire was sampled before or during the peak T cell response, only after it.

Generated by immunoSEQ multiplex PCR, the TCRdb table keeps only in-frame clones and is missing some. This sample has some 150,000 clones, with around nine tenths found just once. Between the trimmed V and J ends, which lost 1 base and 2 bases, there was a span of 8 bases. Per the germline V gene, CDR1 is SGHRS and CDR2 is YFSETQ. The length of the CDR3 is 14 residues. On this clone itself: Its antigen is still unknown.

The clonotype comes from an adult in good health. The sample in question was peripheral blood, obtained on day 0 of MenACWY control vaccination. The V gene is TRBV5-1, the J gene TRBJ2-3; no reliable D call. Here the CDR3 reads CASSLLFNTDTQYF. In nucleotides, the CDR3 is TGCGCCAGCAGCTTGCTTTTTAACACAGATACGCAGTATTTT.